This TCR beta chain was found in a study of blood T cell repertoires in COVID-19. Study-level background: Sources were T cells, B-cell-depleted T cells, or PBMCs; the material itself was cDNA or gDNA.

Original handling: Scientists estimated how many nucleated cells there were by amplifying reference gene primers. Measured with immunoSEQ multiplex PCR; TCRdb has only the in-frame clones, and not every one. The D gene and trimming were derived from the DNA, and the V and J assignments and clone size from that table. The data contain 150,000 or so clones, over 80% of them singletons. The V end was cut by 3 bases, the J end by 3 bases, with 12 bases between. Germline values: CDR1 SGHKS, CDR2 YYEKEE (reference sequence). The CDR3 sequence is 15 residues long. The clonotype was recovered from a woman in her forties or fifties with acute or convalescent COVID-19. The V and J genes are TRBV5-5 and TRBJ2-2; no clear D. The specimen was peripheral blood. In DNA, the CDR3 is TGTGCCAGCAGCTCTGTTTTCGGAGACACCGGGGAGCTGTTTTTT. It codes for CASSSVFGDTGELFF.